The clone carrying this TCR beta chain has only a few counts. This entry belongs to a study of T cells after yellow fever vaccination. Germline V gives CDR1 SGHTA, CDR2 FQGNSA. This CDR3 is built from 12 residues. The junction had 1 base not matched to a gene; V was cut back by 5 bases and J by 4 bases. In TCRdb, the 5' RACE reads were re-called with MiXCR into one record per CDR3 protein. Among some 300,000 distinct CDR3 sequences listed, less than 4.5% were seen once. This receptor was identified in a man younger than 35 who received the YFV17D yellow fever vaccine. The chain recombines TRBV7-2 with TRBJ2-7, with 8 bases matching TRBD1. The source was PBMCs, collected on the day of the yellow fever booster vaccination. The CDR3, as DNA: TGTGCCAGCAGCCGGGACAGGTACGAGCAGTACGTC. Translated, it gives CASSRDRYEQYV.